Listed below are T cell receptor beta chains from one sample, sequenced in a study of T cell responses to AZD1222 COVID-19 vaccine. Sequencing used immunoSEQ multiplex PCR; TCRdb keeps in-frame clones, though not all of them. The sample includes more than 150,000 clones, roughly 94% of them seen just once. Sequencing was performed on peripheral blood, taken 28 days after the second AZD1222 dose. All receptors derive from an adult who received the AZD1222 COVID-19 vaccine. Each CDR3 is given with its conserved first and last residue. The order of the fields is clone size, J gene, V gene, D gene, CDR3 DNA, CDR3 protein. D genes are given only for firm matches. A row's size may be missing; if present it is once, few, many or a size class.

NA TRBJ2-7 TRBV2 NA TGTGCCAGCAGTGAAGCGCGCCCGGGTAATGGGTACGAGCAGTACTTC CASSEARPGNGYEQYF
once TRBJ1-1 TRBV6-5 NA TGTGCCACCCACCGGGGGTTGAACACTGAAGCTTTCTTT CATHRGLNTEAFF
NA TRBJ2-5 TRBV9 NA TGTGCCAGCAGCGTAGTGTTAGGGGACGCGACCCAGTACTTC CASSVVLGDATQYF
NA TRBJ1-1 TRBV6-5 NA TGTGCCATCTTGGGGGGGCTGAACACTGAAGCTTTCTTT CAILGGLNTEAFF
few TRBJ2-3 TRBV6-4 NA TGTGCCAGCAGTTTCTCGGGCCCCACAGATACGCAGTATTTT CASSFSGPTDTQYF
once TRBJ2-3 TRBV18 NA TGTGCCAGCTCCCGGACACAGGGAAGTAGCACAGATACGCAGTATTTT CASSRTQGSSTDTQYF
once TRBJ2-5 TRBV5-4 NA TGTGCCAGCAGCCCCCGCCTTGACCAAGAGACCCAGTACTTC CASSPRLDQETQYF
NA TRBJ1-2 TRBV5-6 NA TGTGCCAGCGAAGACAGGTACTATGGCTACACCTTC CASEDRYYGYTF
NA TRBJ1-5 TRBV27 NA TGTGCCAGCAGTTTACGGGGGGGGAATCAGCCCCAGCATTTT CASSLRGGNQPQHF
NA TRBJ1-1 TRBV9 TRBD1 TGTGCCAGCAGCGTAGACAGGGGCACTGAAGCTTTCTTT CASSVDRGTEAFF
NA TRBJ2-2 TRBV5-1 NA TGCGCCAGCAGCCCTATACAGGTCCGCGGCACCGGGGAGCTGTTTTTT CASSPIQVRGTGELFF
NA TRBJ2-3 TRBV3-1/TRBV3-2 NA TGTGCCAGCAGCCACGACAGGTCCTTGGATACGCAGTATTTT CASSHDRSLDTQYF
NA TRBJ1-4 TRBV13 NA TGTGCCAGCAGCCGAACAATACAGGGTGGTGAAAAACTGTTTTTT CASSRTIQGGEKLFF
NA TRBJ1-2 TRBV28 NA TGTGCCAGCAGTTCTGAGGTATTGGAGTATGGCTACACCTTC CASSSEVLEYGYTF
NA TRBJ2-3 TRBV6-5 NA TGTGCCAGCAGTTATGGGACTTCTGAAGATACGCAGTATTTT CASSYGTSEDTQYF
NA TRBJ1-1 TRBV7-8 NA TGTGCAGTTCTGCTCCTCTTAACCGGGGGCAAGAACACTGAAGCTTTCTTT CAVLLLLTGGKNTEAFF
NA TRBJ2-2 TRBV6-4 NA TGTGCCAGCAGTGAAACAGGGAGCACCGGGGAGCTGTTTTTT CASSETGSTGELFF
NA TRBJ1-1 TRBV28 NA TGTGCCAGCAGTTCCGGAGGGAGGGAGGACACTGAAGCTTTCTTT CASSSGGREDTEAFF
NA TRBJ1-5 TRBV24-1 TRBD1 TGTGCCACCAGTGGGGGACAGGGGAATCAGCCCCAGCATTTT CATSGGQGNQPQHF
NA TRBJ1-5 TRBV18 NA TGTGCCAGCTCGAAAGGGGCAGGGGTCTGGACGCCCCAGCATTTT CASSKGAGVWTPQHF